These 5 T cell receptor beta chains share one sample of origin, sequenced in a study of cytomegalovirus exposure and HLA in healthy donors. PCR employed 60 Vbeta and 13 Jbeta primers. This table comes from immunoSEQ multiplex PCR, and its TCRdb copy is limited to in-frame clones, with some not included. This table has more than 95,000 clones, 75% appearing once. The sequencing sample was made of PBMCs. The receptors were sampled from a woman aged 50 to 60 in good health and CMV-seronegative.

The chain recombines TRBV28 with TRBJ2-7, with 7 positions matching TRBD1. This CDR3 is built from 15 residues. The ends lost 7 bases at V and 10 bases at J; junction bases unmatched: 19. Germline assignment: CDR1 MDHEN and CDR2 SYDVKM. The DNA of the CDR3 is TGTGCCAGCACCCACCCCGGGACAGACCCATTTATCCAGTACTTC. This translates into CASTHPGTDPFIQYF.

The CDR3 loop is CASSKGTDEDEQFF. The DNA for the CDR3 is TGTGCCAGCAGCAAAGGGACAGATGAGGATGAGCAGTTCTTC. The chain employs TRBV21-1 and TRBJ2-1; the DNA was not compared with TRBD1, the D call given in the table. TRBV21-1 is reported as a pseudogene. The CDR3 loop spans 14 amino acids.

This chain uses TRBV28 with TRBJ1-2; 7 bases are a match to TRBD1. This CDR3 is built from 13 residues. V was clipped by 5 bases and J by 1 base; unmatched bases: 1. From germline, CDR1 is MDHEN and CDR2 SYDVKM. The CDR3 bases are TGTGCCAGCAGTCCAGGGGGTAACTATGGCTACACCTTC. Encoded protein: CASSPGGNYGYTF.

The V gene is TRBV7-3, the J gene TRBJ2-1; 7 bases align to TRBD2. CDR3 length equals 16 residues. From germline, CDR1 is SGHTA and CDR2 FQGTGA. Trimming removed 5 bases from V and 1 base from J; junction bases left unmatched: 8. The CDR3 sequence is CASSQAGRESYNEQFF. The CDR3 DNA reads as TGTGCCAGCAGCCAGGCCGGGCGGGAGTCCTACAATGAGCAGTTCTTC.

V is TRBV5-6 and J is TRBJ2-7, with 10 bases lining up with TRBD2. CDR3 length: 16 residues. The trim removed 0 bases at V and 3 bases at J, leaving 6 bases unmatched. Germline V gene sequence: CDR1 SGHDT, CDR2 YYEEEE. CDR3: CASSLAAGLAYYEQYF. The DNA for the CDR3 is TGTGCCAGCAGCTTGGCGGCGGGACTAGCGTACTACGAGCAGTACTTC.